This T cell receptor (beta chain) was sequenced during a study of blood T cell repertoires in COVID-19. Study details: PBMCs, B-cell-depleted T cells, or T cells were the source of the cDNA or gDNA that made up the material.

The germline V gene encodes CDR1 MDHEN and CDR2 SYDVKM. The CDR3 contains 14 residues. With 4 bases removed from V and 8 bases from J, the gap between germline ends came to 14 bases. Individuals drawn from under 30 US areas were roughly 18 to 89 years old. Allocation to cohorts depended on clinical history reported by the participants. In the authors' workflow: By means of reference gene primer amplification, nucleated cell counts were estimated. Only in-frame clones appear in the TCRdb table, and some are missing; sequencing was by immunoSEQ multiplex PCR. V and J calls and clone size are copied from that table; D and trimming were computed from the DNA. The data show roughly 240,000 clones, about 80% seen once.

The receptor's source is a woman between 40 and 55 years old who had been exposed to COVID-19. Sequenced: PBMCs or T cells enriched from blood (not recorded which). The rearrangement joins TRBV28 to TRBJ1-4; maybe TRBD1 (5 bases). CDR3 bases: TGTGCCAGCAGTTCCGGACAAGTCGGGGAAAAACTGTTTTTT. Residues: CASSSGQVGEKLFF.